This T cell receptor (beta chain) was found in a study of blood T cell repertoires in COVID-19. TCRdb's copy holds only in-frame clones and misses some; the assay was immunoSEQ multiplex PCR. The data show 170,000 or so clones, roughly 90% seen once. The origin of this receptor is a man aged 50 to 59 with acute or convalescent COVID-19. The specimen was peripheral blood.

The CDR3: CASSLGYTEAFF. The CDR3 DNA is TGTGCCAGCAGTTTAGGCTACACTGAAGCTTTCTTT. The J gene is TRBJ1-1, the V gene TRBV28; no definite D call. Germline assignment: CDR1 MDHEN and CDR2 SYDVKM. This CDR3 spans 12 amino acids. V was trimmed by 2 bases and J by 3 bases, leaving 4 bases between them. Looking up the rest from reference TRBV28 and TRBJ1-1 gives the full variable domain: DVKVTQSSRYLVKRTGEKVFLECVQDMDHENMFWYRQDPGLGLRLIYFSYDVKMKEKGDIPEGYSVSREKKERFSLILESASTNQTSMYLCASSLGYTEAFFGQGTRLTVV.